The sample holds a few counts of the clone carrying this TCR beta chain. Antigen unknown. This specimen comes from a study of PD-L1 blockade in urothelial cancer. Turning to the study itself: Men with urothelial cancer arising in the bladder made up about 90% of the roughly 29 patients. Blood gave a median approximately 130,000 T cells. Blood was tested 3 weeks (second dose) and 6 weeks into treatment.

Using immunoSEQ multiplex PCR, the repertoire was profiled, and TCRdb retains in-frame clones only, with some absent. The repertoire includes approximately 90,000 clones, 90% of them detected once, and 1.5% to 2% sits in the top ten. Time point reported: pretreatment peripheral blood. Points from the study as a whole: Better survival was predicted by below-median pretreatment blood TCR clonality.

The germline V gene has CDR1 GTSNPN and CDR2 SVGIG (reference sequence). The CDR3 length is 12 residues. V was clipped by 8 bases and J by 5 bases, with 15 bases between them. This clonotype was sampled from a man in his 60s with urothelial cancer. The chain recombines TRBV30 with TRBJ1-2, with D possibly TRBD1 on 6 matching bases. The sequenced sample was PBMCs, obtained around atezolizumab (anti-PD-L1) treatment. The CDR3 nucleotides are TGTGCCGGATCCGGACAGTCTTATGGCTACACCTTC. Amino acid sequence: CAGSGQSYGYTF. The complete variable domain, with remaining parts taken from reference TRBV30 and TRBJ1-2, reads SQTIHQWPATLVQPVGSPLSLECTVEGTSNPNLYWYRQAAGRGLQLLFYSVGIGQISSEVPQNLSASRPQDRQFILSSKKLLLSDSGFYLCAGSGQSYGYTFGSGTRLTVV.